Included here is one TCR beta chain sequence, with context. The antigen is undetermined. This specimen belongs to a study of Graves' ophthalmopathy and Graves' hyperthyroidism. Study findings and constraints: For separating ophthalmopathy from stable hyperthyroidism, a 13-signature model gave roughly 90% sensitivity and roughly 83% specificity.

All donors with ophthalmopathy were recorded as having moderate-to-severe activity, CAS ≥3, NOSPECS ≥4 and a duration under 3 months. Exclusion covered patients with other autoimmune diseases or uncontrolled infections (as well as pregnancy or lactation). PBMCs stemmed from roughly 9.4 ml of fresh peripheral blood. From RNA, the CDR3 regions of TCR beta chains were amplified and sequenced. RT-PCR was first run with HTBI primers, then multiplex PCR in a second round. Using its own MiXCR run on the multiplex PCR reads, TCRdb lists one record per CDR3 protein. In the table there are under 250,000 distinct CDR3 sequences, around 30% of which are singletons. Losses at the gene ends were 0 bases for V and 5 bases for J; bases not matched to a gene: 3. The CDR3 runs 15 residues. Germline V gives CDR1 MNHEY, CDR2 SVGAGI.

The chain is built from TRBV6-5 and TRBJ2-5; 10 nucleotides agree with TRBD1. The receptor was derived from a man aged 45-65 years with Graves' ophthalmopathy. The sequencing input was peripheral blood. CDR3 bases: TGTGCCAGCAGTTACTCGGGGACAGGGGTGGAGACCCAGTACTTC. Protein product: CASSYSGTGVETQYF.